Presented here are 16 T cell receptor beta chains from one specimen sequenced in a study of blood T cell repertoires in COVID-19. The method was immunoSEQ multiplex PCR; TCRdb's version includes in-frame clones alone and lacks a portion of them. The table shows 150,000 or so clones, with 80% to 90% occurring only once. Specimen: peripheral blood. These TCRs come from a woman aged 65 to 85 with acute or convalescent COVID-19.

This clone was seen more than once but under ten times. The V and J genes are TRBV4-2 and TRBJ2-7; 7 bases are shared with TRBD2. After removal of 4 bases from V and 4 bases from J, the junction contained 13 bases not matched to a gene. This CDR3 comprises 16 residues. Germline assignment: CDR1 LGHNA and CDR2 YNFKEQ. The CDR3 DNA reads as TGTGCCAGCAGCCCAGACCTCGCGGGAGAGGGATACGAGCAGTACTTC. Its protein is CASSPDLAGEGYEQYF.

The CDR3 loop reads CASSTTGFGTGELFF. The CDR3 region has the DNA TGTGCCAGCAGTACGACAGGGTTCGGCACCGGGGAGCTGTTTTTT. The chain links TRBV28 to TRBJ2-2, with TRBD1 matching 7 bases. There are 15 residues in the CDR3. V gave up 5 bases and J gave up 4 bases; unmatched junction bases: 7. The germline V gene encodes CDR1 MDHEN and CDR2 SYDVKM.

This CDR3 reads CASSLSTGFGNQPQHF. CDR3 nucleotide sequence: TGTGCCAGCAGTCTATCGACAGGGTTTGGCAATCAGCCCCAGCATTTT. The chain combines TRBV28 with TRBJ1-5, with TRBD1 matching over 7 bases. With 5 bases clipped from V and 2 bases from J, the junction kept 9 bases outside the gene matches. The CDR3 sequence is 16 residues long. Germline lookup yields CDR1 MDHEN and CDR2 SYDVKM.

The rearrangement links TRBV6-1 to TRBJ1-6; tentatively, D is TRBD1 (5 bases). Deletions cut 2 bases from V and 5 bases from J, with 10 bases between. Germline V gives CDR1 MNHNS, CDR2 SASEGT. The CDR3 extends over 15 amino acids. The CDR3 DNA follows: TGTGCCAGCAGTGAAATGCAGGGTAATAATTCACCCCTCCACTTT. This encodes CASSEMQGNNSPLHF.

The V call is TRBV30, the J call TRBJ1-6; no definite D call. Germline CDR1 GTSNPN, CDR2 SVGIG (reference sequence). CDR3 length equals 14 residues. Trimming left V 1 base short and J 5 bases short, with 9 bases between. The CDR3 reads CAWSGRINNSPLHF. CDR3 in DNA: TGTGCCTGGAGTGGGAGGATTAATAATTCACCCCTCCACTTT.

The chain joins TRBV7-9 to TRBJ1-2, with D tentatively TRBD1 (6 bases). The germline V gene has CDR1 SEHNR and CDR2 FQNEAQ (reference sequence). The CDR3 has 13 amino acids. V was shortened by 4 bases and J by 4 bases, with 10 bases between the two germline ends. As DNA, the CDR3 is TGTGCCAGCAGCTCGTCAGGGGCCTATGGCTACACCTTC. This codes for CASSSSGAYGYTF.

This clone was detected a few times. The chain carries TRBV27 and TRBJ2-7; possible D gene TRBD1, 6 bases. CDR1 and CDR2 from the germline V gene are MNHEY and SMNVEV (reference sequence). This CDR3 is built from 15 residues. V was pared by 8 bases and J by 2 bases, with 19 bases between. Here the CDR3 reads CASSYTGTGTYEQYF. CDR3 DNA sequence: TGTGCCAGCTCTTATACAGGGACGGGAACCTACGAGCAGTACTTC.

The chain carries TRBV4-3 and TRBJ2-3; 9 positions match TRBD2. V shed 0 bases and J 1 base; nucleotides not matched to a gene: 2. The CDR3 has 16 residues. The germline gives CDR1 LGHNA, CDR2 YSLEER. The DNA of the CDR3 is TGCGCCAGCAGCCAAGAGGCTAGCGGGGGCACAGATACGCAGTATTTT. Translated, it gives CASSQEASGGTDTQYF.

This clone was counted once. CDR3 amino acids: CASSSIGGQGAFEAFF. In nucleotides, the CDR3 is TGTGCCAGCAGTTCCATTGGGGGACAGGGGGCGTTTGAAGCTTTCTTT. The chain uses TRBV28 and TRBJ1-1, with 12 bases fitting TRBD1. CDR1 is MDHEN and CDR2 is SYDVKM in the germline V gene. Trimming cost V 4 bases and J 7 bases; bases outside gene matches: 10. This CDR3 region has 16 residues.

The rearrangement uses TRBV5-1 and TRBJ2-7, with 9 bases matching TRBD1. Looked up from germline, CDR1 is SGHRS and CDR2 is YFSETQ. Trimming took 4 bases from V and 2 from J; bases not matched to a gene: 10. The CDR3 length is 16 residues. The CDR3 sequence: CASSRRDRALPYEQYF. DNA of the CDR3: TGCGCCAGCAGCCGTCGGGACAGGGCCCTACCCTACGAGCAGTACTTC.

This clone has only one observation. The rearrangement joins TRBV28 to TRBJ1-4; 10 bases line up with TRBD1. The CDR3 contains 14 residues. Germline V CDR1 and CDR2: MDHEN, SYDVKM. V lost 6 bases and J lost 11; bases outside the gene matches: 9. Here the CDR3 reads CASSRTGGGSKLFF. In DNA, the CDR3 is TGTGCCAGCAGCAGGACAGGGGGAGGCTCCAAACTGTTTTTT.

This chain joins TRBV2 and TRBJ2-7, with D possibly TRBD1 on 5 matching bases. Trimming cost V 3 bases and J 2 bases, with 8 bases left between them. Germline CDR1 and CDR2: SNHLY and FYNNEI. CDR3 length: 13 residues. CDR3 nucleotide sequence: TGTGCCAGCAGTGATCAGGGCCCCTACGAGCAGTACTTC. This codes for CASSDQGPYEQYF.

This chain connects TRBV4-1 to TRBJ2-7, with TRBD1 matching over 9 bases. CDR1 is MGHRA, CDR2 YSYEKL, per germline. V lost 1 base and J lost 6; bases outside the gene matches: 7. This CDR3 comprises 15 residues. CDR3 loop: CASSQATGTGREQYF. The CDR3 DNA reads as TGCGCCAGCAGCCAAGCAACCGGGACAGGGCGCGAGCAGTACTTC.

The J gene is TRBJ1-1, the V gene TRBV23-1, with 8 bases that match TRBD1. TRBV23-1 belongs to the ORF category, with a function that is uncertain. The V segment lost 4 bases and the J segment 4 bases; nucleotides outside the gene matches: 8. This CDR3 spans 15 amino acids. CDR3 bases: TGCGCCAGCAGTCGAGCAACAGGGGGGAGCACTGAAGCTTTCTTT. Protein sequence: CASSRATGGSTEAFF.

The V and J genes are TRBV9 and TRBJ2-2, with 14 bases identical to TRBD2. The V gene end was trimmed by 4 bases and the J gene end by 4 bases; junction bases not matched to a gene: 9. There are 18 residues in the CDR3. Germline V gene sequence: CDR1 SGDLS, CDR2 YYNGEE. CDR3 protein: CASSPLGGTSGSTGELFF. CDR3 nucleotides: TGTGCCAGCAGCCCCCTGGGGGGGACTAGCGGGAGCACCGGGGAGCTGTTTTTT.

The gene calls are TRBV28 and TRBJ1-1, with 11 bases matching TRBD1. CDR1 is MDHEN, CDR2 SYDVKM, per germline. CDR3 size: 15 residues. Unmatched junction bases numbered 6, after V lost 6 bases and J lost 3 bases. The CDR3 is CASRSPGQGDTEAFF. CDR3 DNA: TGTGCCAGCAGGTCGCCGGGACAGGGGGACACTGAAGCTTTCTTT.